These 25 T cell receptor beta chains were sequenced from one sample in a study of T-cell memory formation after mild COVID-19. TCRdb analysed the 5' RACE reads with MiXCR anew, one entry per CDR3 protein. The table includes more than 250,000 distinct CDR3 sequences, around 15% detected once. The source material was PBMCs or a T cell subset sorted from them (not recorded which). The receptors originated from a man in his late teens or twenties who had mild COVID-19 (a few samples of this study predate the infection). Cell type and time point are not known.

The CDR3 region has the DNA TGTGCCAGCAGCTCCCGGTGGAGCAATCAGCCCCAGCATTTT. This gives the protein CASSSRWSNQPQHF. The rearrangement uses TRBV5-5 and TRBJ1-5; D unresolved. Germline V gives CDR1 SGHKS, CDR2 YYEKEE (reference sequence). This CDR3 has 14 residues. V was trimmed by 3 bases and J by 1 base, leaving 8 bases between them. Full variable domain (missing parts from reference TRBV5-5 and TRBJ1-5): DAGVTQSPTHLIKTRGQQVTLRCSPISGHKSVSWYQQVLGQGPQFIFQYYEKEERGRGNFPDRFSARQFPNYSSELNVNALLLGDSALYLCASSSRWSNQPQHFGDGTRLSIL.

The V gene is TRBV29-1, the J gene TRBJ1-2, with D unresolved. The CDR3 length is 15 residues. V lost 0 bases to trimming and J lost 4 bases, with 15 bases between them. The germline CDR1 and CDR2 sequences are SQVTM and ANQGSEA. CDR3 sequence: CSVEDGPQPPYGYTF. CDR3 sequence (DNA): TGCAGCGTTGAAGATGGGCCCCAGCCGCCCTATGGCTACACCTTC.

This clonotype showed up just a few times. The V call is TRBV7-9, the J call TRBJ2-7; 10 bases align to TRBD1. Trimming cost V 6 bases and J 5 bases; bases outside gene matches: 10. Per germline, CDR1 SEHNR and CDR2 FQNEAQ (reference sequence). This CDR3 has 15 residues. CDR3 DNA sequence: TGTGCCAGCAGGCCAACCGGGACAGGGGAGCACGAGCAGTACTTC. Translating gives CASRPTGTGEHEQYF.

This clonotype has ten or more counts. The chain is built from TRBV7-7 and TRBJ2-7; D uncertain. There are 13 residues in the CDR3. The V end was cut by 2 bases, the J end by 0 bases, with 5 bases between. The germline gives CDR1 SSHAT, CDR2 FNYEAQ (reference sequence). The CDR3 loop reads CASSLSSSYEQYF. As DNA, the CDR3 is TGTGCCAGCAGCTTATCGAGCTCCTACGAGCAGTACTTC.

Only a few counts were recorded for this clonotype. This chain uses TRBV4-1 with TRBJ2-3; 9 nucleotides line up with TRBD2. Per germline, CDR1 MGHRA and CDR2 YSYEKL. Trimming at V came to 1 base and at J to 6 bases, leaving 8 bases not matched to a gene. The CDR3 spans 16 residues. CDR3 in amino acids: CASSQVPSGAADTQYF. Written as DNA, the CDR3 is TGCGCCAGCAGCCAAGTCCCTAGCGGGGCGGCGGATACGCAGTATTTT.

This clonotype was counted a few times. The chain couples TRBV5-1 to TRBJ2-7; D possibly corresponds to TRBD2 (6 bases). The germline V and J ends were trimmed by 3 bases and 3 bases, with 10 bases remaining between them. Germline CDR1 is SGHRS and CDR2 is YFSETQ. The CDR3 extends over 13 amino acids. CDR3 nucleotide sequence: TGCGCCAGCAGCTCAGGGAGGAGCTACGAGCAGTACTTC. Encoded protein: CASSSGRSYEQYF.

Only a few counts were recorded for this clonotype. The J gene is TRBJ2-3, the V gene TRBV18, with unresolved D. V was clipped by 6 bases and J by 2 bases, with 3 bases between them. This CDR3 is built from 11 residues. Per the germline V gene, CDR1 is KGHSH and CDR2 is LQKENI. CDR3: CASSTTDTQYF. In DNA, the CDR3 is TGTGCCAGCTCGACCACAGATACGCAGTATTTT.

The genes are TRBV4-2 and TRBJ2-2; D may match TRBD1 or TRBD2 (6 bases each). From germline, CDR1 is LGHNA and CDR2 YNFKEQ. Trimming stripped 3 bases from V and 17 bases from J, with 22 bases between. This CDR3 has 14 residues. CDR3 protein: CASSQTNRAGSFFF. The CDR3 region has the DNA TGTGCCAGCAGCCAGACGAACAGGGCCGGGAGCTTTTTTTTT.

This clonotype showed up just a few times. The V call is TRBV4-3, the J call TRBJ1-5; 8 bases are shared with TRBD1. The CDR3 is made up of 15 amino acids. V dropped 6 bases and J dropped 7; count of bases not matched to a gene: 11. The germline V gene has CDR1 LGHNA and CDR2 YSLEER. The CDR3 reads CASSPTGGWEQPQHF. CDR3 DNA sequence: TGCGCCAGCAGTCCCACAGGGGGGTGGGAGCAGCCCCAGCATTTT.

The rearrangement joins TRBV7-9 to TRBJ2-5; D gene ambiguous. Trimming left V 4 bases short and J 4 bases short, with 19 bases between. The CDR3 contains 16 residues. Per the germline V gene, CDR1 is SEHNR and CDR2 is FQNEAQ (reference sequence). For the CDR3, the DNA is TGTGCCAGCAGCTCCTCCGATAGGAGTGTGGGAGAGACCCAGTACTTC. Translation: CASSSSDRSVGETQYF.

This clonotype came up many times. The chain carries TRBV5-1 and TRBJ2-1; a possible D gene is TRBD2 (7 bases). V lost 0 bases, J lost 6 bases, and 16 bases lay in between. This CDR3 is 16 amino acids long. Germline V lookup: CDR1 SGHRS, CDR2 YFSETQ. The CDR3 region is CASSLVGGGAPNEQFF. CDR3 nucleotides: TGCGCCAGCAGCTTGGTTGGAGGGGGGGCGCCCAATGAGCAGTTCTTC.

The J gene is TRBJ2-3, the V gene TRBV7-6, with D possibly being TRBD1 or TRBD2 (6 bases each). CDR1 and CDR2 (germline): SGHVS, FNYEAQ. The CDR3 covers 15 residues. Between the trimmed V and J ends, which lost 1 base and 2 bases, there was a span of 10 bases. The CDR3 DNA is TGTGCCAGCAGCTTAGTGGAGGGGGTCACAGATACGCAGTATTTT. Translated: CASSLVEGVTDTQYF.

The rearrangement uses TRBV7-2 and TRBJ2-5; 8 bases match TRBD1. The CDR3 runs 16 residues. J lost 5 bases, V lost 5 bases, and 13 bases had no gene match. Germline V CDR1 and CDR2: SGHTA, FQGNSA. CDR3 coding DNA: TGTGCCAGCAGCCACCACTCGGACAGGGATAGGGAGACCCAGTACTTC. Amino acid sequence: CASSHHSDRDRETQYF.

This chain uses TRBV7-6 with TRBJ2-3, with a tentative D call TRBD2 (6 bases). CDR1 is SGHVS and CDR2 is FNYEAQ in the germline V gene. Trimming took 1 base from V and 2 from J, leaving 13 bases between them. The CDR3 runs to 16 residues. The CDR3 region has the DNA TGTGCCAGCAGCTTAGGGGCGGCGGGATCCACAGATACGCAGTATTTT. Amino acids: CASSLGAAGSTDTQYF.

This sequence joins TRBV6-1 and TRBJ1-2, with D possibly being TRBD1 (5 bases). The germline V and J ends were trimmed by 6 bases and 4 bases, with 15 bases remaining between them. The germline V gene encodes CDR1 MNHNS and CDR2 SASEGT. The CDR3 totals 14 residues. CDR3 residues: CASSQGARVYGYTF. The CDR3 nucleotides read TGTGCCAGCAGCCAGGGTGCCAGAGTCTATGGCTACACCTTC.

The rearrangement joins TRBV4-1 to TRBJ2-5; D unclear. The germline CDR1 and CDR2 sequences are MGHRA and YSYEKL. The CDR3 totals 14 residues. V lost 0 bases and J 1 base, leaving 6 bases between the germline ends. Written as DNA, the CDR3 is TGCGCCAGCAGCCAAGACCCTAGCCAAGAGACCCAGTACTTC. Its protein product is CASSQDPSQETQYF.

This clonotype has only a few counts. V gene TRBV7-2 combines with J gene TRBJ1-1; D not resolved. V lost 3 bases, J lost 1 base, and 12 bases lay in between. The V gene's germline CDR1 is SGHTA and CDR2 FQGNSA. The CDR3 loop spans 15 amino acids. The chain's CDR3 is CASSFPSAGNTEAFF. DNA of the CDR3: TGTGCCAGCAGCTTCCCCTCCGCAGGGAACACTGAAGCTTTCTTT.

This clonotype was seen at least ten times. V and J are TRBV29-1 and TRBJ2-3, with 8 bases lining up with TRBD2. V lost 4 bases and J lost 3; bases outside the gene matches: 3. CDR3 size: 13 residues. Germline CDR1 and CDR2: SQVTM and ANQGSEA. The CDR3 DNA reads TGCAGCGTTGCCGGCGGGGGGACAGATACGCAGTATTTT. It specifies CSVAGGGTDTQYF.

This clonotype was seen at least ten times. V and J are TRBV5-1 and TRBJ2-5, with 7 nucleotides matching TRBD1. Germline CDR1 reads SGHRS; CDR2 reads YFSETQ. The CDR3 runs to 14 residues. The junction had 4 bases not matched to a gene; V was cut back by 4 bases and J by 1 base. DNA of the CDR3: TGCGCCAGCAGCCCACAGGGGTCCCAAGAGACCCAGTACTTC. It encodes CASSPQGSQETQYF.

The CDR3 region is CASSPMAPTALDTIYF. CDR3 bases: TGTGCCAGCTCTCCCATGGCCCCGACGGCCCTGGACACCATATATTTT. The gene calls are TRBV18 and TRBJ1-3; D gene uncertain. The V gene's germline CDR1 is KGHSH and CDR2 LQKENI. The CDR3 sequence is 16 residues long. The V gene lost 6 bases and the J gene lost 8 bases, with 23 bases spanning the gap.

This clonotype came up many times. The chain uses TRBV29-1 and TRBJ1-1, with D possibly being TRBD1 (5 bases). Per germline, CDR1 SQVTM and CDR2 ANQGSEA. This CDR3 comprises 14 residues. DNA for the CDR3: TGCGTCCAACTCCCCCCGGGGCAGAACACTGAAGCTTTCTTT. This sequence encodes CVQLPPGQNTEAFF.

CDR3 sequence (DNA): TGCGCCAGCAGCCAAGCGGACAGGCGATCCTACGAGCAGTACTTC. Its protein is CASSQADRRSYEQYF. The chain is built from TRBV4-3 and TRBJ2-7; 7 nucleotides line up with TRBD1. Germline values: CDR1 LGHNA, CDR2 YSLEER. The CDR3 spans 15 residues. Unmatched junction bases numbered 4, after V lost 1 base and J lost 1 base.

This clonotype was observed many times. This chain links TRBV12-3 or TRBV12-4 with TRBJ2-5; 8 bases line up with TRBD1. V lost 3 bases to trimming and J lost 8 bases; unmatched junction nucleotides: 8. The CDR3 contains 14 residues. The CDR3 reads CASSFDRGGLTQYF. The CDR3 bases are TGTGCCAGCAGTTTCGACAGGGGCGGGTTAACCCAGTACTTC.

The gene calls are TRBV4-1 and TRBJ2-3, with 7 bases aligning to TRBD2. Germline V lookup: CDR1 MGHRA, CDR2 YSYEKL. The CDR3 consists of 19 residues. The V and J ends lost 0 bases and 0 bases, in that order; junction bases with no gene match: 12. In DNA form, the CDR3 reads TGCGCCAGCAGCCAAGATCCGGGGCGGGGGACGTCTAGCACAGATACGCAGTATTTT. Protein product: CASSQDPGRGTSSTDTQYF.

CDR3: CASSSPSSGLYNEQFF. CDR3 DNA sequence: TGTGCCAGCAGTTCGCCATCTAGCGGGCTTTACAATGAGCAGTTCTTC. The V gene is TRBV6-5, the J gene TRBJ2-1, with 8 bases identical to TRBD2. Germline loops: CDR1 MNHEY, CDR2 SVGAGI. V gave up 4 bases and J gave up 4 bases; unmatched junction bases: 9. The CDR3 is 16 residues long.